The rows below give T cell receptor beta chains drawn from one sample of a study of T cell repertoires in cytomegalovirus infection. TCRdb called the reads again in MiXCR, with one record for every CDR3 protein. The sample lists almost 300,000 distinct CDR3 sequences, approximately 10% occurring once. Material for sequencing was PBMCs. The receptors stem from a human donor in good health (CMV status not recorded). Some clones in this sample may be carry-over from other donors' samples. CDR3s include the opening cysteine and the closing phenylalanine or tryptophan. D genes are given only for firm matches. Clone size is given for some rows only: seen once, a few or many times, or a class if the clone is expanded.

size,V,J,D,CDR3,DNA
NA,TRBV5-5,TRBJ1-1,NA,CASSRRQVLAGTEAFF,TGTGCCAGCAGCCGGCGACAGGTACTTGCGGGGACTGAAGCTTTCTTT
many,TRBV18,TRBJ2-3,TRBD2,CASSPKRSAGNTDTQYF,TGTGCCAGCTCTCCAAAGAGGTCAGCGGGAAATACAGATACGCAGTATTTT
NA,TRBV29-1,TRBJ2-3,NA,CSIREAADTQYF,TGCAGCATCCGAGAGGCTGCAGATACGCAGTATTTT
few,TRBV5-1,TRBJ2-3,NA,CASSSGQYTDTQYF,TGCGCCAGCAGCTCTGGACAGTACACAGATACGCAGTATTTT
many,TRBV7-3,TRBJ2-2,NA,CASSLEGVGGELFF,TGTGCCAGCAGCTTAGAGGGGGTCGGCGGGGAGCTGTTTTTT
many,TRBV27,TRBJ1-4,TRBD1,CASRPDRETNEKLFF,TGTGCCAGCAGACCCGACAGGGAGACTAATGAAAAACTGTTTTTT
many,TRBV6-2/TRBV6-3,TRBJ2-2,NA,CASRGPVTGELFF,TGTGCCAGCAGAGGCCCCGTAACCGGGGAGCTGTTTTTT
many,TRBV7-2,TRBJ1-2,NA,CASSLFRVGNYGYTF,TGTGCCAGCAGCCTATTTCGGGTCGGCAACTATGGCTACACCTTC
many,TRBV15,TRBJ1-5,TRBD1,CATSSGQGKGNQPQHF,TGTGCCACCAGCAGTGGACAGGGGAAGGGCAATCAGCCCCAGCATTTT
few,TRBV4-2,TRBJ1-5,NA,CASSQARTDQPQHF,TGTGCCAGCAGCCAAGCCAGGACAGATCAGCCCCAGCATTTT
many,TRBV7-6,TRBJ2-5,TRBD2,CASSSLMILAGGRETQYF,TGTGCCAGCAGCTCGCTGATGATTCTAGCGGGGGGGCGAGAGACCCAGTACTTC
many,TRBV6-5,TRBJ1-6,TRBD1,CASSSSGQGNSPLHF,TGTGCCAGCAGTTCCTCGGGACAGGGAAATTCACCCCTCCACTTT
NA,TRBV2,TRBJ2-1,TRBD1,CASQGQSSNEQFF,TGTGCCAGCCAGGGACAGAGCAGCAATGAGCAGTTCTTC
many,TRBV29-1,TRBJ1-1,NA,CSVEGTPNTEAFF,TGCAGCGTTGAGGGGACACCGAACACTGAAGCTTTCTTT
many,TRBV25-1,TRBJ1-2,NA,CASSENRYPGNYGYTF,TGTGCCAGCAGTGAAAACAGATACCCAGGGAACTATGGCTACACCTTC
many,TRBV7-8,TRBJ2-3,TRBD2,CASRGLASQDTQYF,TGTGCCAGCAGGGGACTAGCATCACAAGATACGCAGTATTTT
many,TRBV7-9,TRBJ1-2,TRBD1,CASSSLQGYYGYTF,TGTGCCAGCAGCTCCCTACAGGGGTACTATGGCTACACCTTC
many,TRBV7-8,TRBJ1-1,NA,CASSLASGWNTEAFF,TGTGCCAGCAGCTTAGCGTCAGGGTGGAACACTGAAGCTTTCTTT
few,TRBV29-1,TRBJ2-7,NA,CSVEGAGRSYEQYF,TGCAGCGTTGAAGGGGCAGGGAGGTCCTACGAGCAGTACTTC
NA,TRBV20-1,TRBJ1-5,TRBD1,CSAYDRDQPQHF,TGCAGTGCTTACGACAGGGATCAGCCCCAGCATTTT
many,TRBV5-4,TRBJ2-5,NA,CASTVDGFDQETQYF,TGTGCCAGCACCGTAGACGGGTTTGACCAAGAGACCCAGTACTTC
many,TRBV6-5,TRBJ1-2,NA,CASKRGSYGYTF,TGTGCCAGCAAGCGGGGTTCCTATGGCTACACCTTC
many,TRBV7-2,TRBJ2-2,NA,CASSLGGAGELFF,TGTGCCAGCAGCTTAGGCGGGGCCGGGGAGCTGTTTTTT
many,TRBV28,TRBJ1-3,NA,CASSFTGTSGNTIYF,TGTGCCAGCAGTTTTACAGGAACCTCTGGAAACACCATATATTTT
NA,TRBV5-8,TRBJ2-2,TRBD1,CASSLRQGDTGELFF,TGTGCCAGCAGCTTGCGGCAGGGGGACACCGGGGAGCTGTTTTTT
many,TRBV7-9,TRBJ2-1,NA,CASNFAGNEQFF,TGTGCCAGCAACTTCGCAGGGAATGAGCAGTTCTTC
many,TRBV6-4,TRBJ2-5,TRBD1,CASSPSPGQGAVKTQYF,TGTGCCAGCAGTCCGTCCCCGGGACAGGGGGCCGTAAAGACCCAGTACTTC
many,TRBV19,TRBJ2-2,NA,CASSMGAGELFF,TGTGCCAGTAGTATGGGGGCCGGGGAGCTGTTTTTT
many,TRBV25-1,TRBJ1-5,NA,CASSESSHGNQPQHF,TGTGCCAGCAGTGAATCCTCTCACGGGAATCAGCCCCAGCATTTT
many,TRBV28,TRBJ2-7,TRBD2,CASSLGASGAYEQYF,TGTGCCAGCAGTTTGGGCGCTAGCGGGGCCTACGAGCAGTACTTC
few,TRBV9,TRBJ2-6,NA,CASSVEGSGANVLTF,TGTGCCAGCAGCGTAGAGGGCTCTGGGGCCAACGTCCTGACTTTC
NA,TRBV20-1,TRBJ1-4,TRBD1,CSAGQGVNEKLFF,TGCAGTGCCGGACAGGGAGTTAATGAAAAACTGTTTTTT
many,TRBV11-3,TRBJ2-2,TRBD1,CASSLGQGASGELFF,TGTGCCAGCAGCCTGGGACAGGGGGCAAGCGGGGAGCTGTTTTTT
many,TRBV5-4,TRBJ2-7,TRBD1,CASSEGTEVYRYEQYF,TGTGCCAGCAGCGAAGGGACAGAAGTTTACCGATACGAGCAGTACTTC